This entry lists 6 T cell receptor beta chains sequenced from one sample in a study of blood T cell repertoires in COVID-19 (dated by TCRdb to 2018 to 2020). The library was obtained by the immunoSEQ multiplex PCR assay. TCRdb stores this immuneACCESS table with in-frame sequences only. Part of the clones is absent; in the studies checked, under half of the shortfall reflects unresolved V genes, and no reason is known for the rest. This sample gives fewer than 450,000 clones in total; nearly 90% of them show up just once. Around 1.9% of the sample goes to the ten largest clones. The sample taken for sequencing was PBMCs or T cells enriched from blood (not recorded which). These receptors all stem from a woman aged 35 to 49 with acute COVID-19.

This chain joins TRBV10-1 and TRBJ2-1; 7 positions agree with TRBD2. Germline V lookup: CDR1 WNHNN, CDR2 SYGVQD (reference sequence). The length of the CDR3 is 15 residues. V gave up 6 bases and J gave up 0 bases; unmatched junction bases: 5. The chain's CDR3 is CASSRGDSSYNEQFF. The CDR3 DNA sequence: TGCGCCAGCAGCCGGGGGGATAGCTCCTACAATGAGCAGTTCTTC.

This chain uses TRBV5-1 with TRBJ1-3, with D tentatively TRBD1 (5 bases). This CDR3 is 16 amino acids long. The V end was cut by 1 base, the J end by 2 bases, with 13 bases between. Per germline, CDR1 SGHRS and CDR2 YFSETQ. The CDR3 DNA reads TGCGCCAGCAGCTTGAATACCCAGGACACTGGAAACACCATATATTTT. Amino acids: CASSLNTQDTGNTIYF.

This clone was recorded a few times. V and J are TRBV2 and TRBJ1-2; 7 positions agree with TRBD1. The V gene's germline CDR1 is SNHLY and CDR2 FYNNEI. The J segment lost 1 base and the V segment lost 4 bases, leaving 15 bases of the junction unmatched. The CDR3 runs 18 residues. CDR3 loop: CASSGMILTDRYNYGYTF. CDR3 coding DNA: TGTGCCAGCAGTGGAATGATACTAACGGACAGGTATAACTATGGCTACACCTTC.

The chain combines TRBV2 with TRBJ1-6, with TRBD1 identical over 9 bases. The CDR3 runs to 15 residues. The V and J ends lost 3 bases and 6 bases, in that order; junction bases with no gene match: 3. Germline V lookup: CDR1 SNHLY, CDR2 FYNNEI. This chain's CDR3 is CASSERTGVNSPLHF. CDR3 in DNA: TGTGCCAGCAGTGAGAGGACAGGGGTTAATTCACCCCTCCACTTT.

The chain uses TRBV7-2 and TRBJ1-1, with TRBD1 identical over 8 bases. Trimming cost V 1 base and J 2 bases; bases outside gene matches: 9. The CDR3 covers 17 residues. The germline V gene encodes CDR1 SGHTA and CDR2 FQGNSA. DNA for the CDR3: TGTGCCAGCAGCTTAGATACCCATGCAGGGGGCAACACTGAAGCTTTCTTT. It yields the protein CASSLDTHAGGNTEAFF.

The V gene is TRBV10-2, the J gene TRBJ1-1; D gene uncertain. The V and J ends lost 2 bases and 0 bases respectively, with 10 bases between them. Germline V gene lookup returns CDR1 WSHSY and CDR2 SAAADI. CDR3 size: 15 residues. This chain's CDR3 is CASSEAGLMNTEAFF. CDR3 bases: TGCGCCAGCAGTGAGGCGGGGTTGATGAACACTGAAGCTTTCTTT.